This T cell receptor beta chain came from a study of blood T cell repertoires in COVID-19. Germline V lookup: CDR1 MNHEY, CDR2 SVGAGI. Trimming removed 6 bases from V and 2 bases from J; junction bases left unmatched: 6. CDR3 length equals 15 residues. Assay: immunoSEQ multiplex PCR; the TCRdb copy retains only in-frame clones and omits some. This sample has 250,000 to 350,000 clones, with roughly 90% found just once. This receptor was taken from a man in his sixties who had recovered from COVID-19. J is TRBJ1-3 and V is TRBV6-5, with 8 bases matching TRBD1. Specimen: PBMCs or T cells enriched from blood (not recorded which). The CDR3 loop reads CASSGQGYTGNTIYF. The CDR3 region has the DNA TGTGCCAGCAGCGGACAGGGCTACACTGGAAACACCATATATTTT.